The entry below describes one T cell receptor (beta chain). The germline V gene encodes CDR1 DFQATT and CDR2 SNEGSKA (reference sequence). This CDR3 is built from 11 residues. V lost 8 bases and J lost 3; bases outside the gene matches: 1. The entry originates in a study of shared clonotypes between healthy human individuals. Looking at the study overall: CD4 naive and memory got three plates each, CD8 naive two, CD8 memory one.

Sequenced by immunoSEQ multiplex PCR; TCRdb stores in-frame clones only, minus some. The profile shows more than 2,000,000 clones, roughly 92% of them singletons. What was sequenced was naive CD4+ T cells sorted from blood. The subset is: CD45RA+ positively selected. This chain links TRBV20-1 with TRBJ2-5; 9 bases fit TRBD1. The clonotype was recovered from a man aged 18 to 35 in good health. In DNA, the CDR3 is TGCAGTTGGGACAGGGAAGAGACCCAGTACTTC. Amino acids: CSWDREETQYF.